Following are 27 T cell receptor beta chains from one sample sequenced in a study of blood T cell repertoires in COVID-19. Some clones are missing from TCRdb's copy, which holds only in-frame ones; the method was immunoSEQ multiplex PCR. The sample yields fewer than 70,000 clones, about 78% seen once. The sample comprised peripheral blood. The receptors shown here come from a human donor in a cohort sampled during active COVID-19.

CDR3 loop: CASSQGRLGDQPQHF. For the CDR3, the DNA is TGCGCCAGCAGCCAAGGACGGCTAGGGGATCAGCCCCAGCATTTT. This chain connects TRBV4-3 to TRBJ1-5, with D possibly matching TRBD1 (5 bases). The V end was cut by 1 base, the J end by 5 bases, with 12 bases between. The CDR3 extends over 15 amino acids. Per germline, CDR1 LGHNA and CDR2 YSLEER.

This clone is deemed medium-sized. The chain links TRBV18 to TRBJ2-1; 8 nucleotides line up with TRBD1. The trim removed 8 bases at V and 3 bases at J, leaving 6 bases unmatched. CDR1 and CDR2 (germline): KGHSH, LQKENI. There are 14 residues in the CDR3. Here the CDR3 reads CASTRTGYYNEQFF. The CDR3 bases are TGTGCCAGCACCCGGACAGGGTACTACAATGAGCAGTTCTTC.

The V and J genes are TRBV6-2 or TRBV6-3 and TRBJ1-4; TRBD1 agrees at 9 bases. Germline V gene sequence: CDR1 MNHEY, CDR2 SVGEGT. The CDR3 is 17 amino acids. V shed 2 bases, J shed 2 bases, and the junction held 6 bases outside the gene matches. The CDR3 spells CASSYPDRGGTNEKLFF. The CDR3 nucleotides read TGTGCCAGCAGTTACCCGGACAGGGGCGGCACTAATGAAAAACTGTTTTTT.

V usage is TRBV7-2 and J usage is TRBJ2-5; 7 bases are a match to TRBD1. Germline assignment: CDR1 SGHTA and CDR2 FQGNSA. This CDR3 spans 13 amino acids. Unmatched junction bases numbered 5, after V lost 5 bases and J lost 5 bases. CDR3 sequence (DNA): TGTGCCAGCAGCCAAGGACAGGCGGAGACCCAGTACTTC. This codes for CASSQGQAETQYF.

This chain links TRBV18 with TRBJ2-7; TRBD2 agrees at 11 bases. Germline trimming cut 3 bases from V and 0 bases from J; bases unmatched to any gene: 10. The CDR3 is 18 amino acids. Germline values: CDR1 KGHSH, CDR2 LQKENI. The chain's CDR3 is CASSPTTSGIVSSYEQYF. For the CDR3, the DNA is TGTGCCAGCTCACCTACGACTAGCGGGATTGTCAGCTCCTACGAGCAGTACTTC. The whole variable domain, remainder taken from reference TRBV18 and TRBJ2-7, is NAGVMQNPRHLVRRRGQEARLRCSPMKGHSHVYWYRQLPEEGLKFMVYLQKENIIDESGMPKERFSAEFPKEGPSILRIQQVVRGDSAAYFCASSPTTSGIVSSYEQYFGPGTRLTVT.

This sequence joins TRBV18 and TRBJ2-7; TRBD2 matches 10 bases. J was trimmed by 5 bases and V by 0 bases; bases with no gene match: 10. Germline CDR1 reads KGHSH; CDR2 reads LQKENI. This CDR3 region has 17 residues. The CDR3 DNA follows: TGTGCCAGCTCACCACCGATGAGTCTAGCGGGAGACAACGAGCAGTACTTC. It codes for CASSPPMSLAGDNEQYF.

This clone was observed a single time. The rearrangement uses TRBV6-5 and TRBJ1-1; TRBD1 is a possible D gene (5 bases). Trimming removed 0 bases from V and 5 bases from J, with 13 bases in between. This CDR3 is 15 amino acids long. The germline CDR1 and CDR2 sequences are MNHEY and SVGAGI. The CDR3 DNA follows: TGTGCCAGCAGTTACTCGAAAGGGGCGAGGACTGAAGCTTTCTTT. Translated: CASSYSKGARTEAFF.

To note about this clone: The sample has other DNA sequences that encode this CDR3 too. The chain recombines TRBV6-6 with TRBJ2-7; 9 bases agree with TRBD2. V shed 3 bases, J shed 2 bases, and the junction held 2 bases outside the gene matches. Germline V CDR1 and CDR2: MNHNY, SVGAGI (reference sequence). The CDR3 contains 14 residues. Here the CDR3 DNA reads TGTGCCAGCAGTTATAGCGGGGGCACCTACGAGCAGTACTTC. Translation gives CASSYSGGTYEQYF.

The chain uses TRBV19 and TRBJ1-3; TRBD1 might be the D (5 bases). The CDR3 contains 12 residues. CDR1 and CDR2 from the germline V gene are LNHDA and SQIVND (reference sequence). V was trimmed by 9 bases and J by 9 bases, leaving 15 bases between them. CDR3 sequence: CASPSRVGTIYF. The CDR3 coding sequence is TGTGCCAGCCCGAGCAGGGTCGGCACCATATATTTT.

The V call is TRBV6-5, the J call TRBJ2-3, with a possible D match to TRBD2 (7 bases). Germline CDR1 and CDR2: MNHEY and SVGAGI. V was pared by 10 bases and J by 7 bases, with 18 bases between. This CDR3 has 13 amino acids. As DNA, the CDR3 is TGTGCCATCAGAGATGGGGGGGCATATACGCAGTATTTT. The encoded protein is CAIRDGGAYTQYF.

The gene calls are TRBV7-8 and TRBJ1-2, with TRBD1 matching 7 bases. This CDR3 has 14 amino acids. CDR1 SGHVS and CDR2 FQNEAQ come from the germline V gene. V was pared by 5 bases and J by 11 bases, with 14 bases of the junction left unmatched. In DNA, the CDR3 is TGTGCCAGCAGCCCACCAAACAGACAGGGAGCATACACCTTC. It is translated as CASSPPNRQGAYTF.

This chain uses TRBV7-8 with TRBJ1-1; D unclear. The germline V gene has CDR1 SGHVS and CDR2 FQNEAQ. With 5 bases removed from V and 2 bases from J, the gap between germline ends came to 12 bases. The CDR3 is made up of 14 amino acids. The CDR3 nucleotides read TGTGCCAGCAGCGGCCCCGTTTTTAACACTGAAGCTTTCTTT. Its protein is CASSGPVFNTEAFF. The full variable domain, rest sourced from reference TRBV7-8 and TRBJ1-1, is GAGVSQSPRYKVAKRGQDVALRCDPISGHVSLFWYQQALGQGPEFLTYFQNEAQLDKSGLPSDRFFAERPEGSVSTLKIQRTQQEDSAVYLCASSGPVFNTEAFFGQGTRLTVV.

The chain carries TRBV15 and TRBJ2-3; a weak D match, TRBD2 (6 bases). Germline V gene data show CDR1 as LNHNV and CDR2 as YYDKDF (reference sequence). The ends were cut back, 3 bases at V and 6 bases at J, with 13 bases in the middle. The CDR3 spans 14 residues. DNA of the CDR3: TGTGCCACCAGCAGGCCCGCTAGCGTTGATACGCAGTATTTT. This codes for CATSRPASVDTQYF.

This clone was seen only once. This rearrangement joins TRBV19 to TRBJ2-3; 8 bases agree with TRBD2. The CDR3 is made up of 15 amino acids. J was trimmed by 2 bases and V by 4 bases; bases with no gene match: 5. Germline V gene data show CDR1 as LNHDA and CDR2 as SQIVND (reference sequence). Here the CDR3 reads CASSTGGLDTDTQYF. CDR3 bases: TGTGCCAGTAGTACGGGGGGGCTGGACACAGATACGCAGTATTTT.

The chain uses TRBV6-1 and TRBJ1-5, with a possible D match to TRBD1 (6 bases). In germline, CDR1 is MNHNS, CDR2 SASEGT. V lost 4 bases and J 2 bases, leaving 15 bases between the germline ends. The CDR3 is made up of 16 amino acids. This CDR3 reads CASSVQGFSGNQPQHF. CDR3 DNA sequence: TGTGCCAGCAGTGTACAGGGTTTTTCGGGCAATCAGCCCCAGCATTTT.

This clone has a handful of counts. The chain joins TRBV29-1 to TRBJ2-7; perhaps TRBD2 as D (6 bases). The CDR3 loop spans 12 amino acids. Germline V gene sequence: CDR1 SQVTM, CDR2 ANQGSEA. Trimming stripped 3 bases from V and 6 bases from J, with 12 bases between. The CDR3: CSVEGLTLEQYF. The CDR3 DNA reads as TGCAGCGTTGAGGGACTGACACTCGAGCAGTACTTC.

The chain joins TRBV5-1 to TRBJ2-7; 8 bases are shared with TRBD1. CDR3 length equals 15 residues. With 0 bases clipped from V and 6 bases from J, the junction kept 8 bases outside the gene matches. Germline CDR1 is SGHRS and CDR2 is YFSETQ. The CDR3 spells CASSLVKQGASEQYF. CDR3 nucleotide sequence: TGCGCCAGCAGCTTGGTAAAGCAGGGGGCCTCCGAGCAGTACTTC.

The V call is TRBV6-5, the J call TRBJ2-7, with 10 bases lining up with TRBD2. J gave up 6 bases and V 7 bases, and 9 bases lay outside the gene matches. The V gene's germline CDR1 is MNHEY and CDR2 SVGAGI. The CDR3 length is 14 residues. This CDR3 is CASTGARTSGEQYF. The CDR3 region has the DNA TGTGCCAGCACGGGAGCCAGGACTAGCGGCGAGCAGTACTTC.

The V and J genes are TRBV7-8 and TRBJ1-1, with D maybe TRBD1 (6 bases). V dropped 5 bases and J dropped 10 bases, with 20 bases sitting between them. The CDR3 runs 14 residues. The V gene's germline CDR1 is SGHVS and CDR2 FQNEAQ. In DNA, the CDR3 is TGTGCCAGCAGCGGGGGGGGAGGGGGGCGCGGAGCTTTCTTT. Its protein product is CASSGGGGGRGAFF.

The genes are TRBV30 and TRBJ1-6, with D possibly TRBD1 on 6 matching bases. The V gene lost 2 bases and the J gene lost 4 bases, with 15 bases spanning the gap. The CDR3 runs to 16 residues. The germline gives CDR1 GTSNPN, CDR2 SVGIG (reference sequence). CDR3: CAWSLGQTIYNSPLHF. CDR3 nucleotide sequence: TGTGCCTGGAGTTTAGGACAGACCATTTATAATTCACCCCTCCACTTT.

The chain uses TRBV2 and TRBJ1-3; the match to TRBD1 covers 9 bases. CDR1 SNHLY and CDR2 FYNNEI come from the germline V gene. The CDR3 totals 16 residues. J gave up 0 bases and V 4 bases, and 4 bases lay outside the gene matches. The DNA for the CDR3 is TGTGCCAGCAGTGGAGGGGACAGGGTCTCTGGAAACACCATATATTTT. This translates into CASSGGDRVSGNTIYF.

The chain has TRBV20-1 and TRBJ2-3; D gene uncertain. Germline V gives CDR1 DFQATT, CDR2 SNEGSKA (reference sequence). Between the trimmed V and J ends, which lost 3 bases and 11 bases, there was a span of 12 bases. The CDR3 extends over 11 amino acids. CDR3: CSASGVFQQYF. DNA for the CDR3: TGCAGTGCTAGCGGAGTATTTCAGCAGTATTTT.

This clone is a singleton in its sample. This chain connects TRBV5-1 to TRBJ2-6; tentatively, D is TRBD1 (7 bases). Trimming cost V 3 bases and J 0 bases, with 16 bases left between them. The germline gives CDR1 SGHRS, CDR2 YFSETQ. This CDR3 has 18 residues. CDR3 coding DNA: TGCGCCAGCAGCTACTGGGGGGACAGCTACTCTGGGGCCAACGTCCTGACTTTC. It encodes CASSYWGDSYSGANVLTF.

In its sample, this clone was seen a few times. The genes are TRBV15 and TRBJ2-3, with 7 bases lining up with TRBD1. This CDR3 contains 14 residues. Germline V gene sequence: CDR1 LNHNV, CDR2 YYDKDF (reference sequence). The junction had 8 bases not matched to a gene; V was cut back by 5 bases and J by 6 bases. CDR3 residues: CATSADRRADTQYF. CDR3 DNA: TGTGCCACCAGCGCGGACAGGAGAGCGGATACGCAGTATTTT. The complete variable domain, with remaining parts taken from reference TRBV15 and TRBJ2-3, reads DAMVIQNPRYQVTQFGKPVTLSCSQTLNHNVMYWYQQKSSQAPKLLFHYYDKDFNNEADTPDNFQSRRPNTSFCFLDIRSPGLGDTAMYLCATSADRRADTQYFGPGTRLTVL.

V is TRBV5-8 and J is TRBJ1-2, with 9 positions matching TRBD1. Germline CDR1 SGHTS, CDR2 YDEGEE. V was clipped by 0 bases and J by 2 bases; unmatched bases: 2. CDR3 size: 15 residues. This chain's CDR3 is CASSLGGTGNYGYTF. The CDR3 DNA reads TGTGCCAGCAGCTTGGGTGGGACAGGGAACTATGGCTACACCTTC.

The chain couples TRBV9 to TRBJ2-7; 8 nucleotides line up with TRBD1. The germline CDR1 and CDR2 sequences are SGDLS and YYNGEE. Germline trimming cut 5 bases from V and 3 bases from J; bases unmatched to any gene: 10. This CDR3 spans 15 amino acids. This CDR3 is CASSVPDRVFYEQYF. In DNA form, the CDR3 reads TGTGCCAGCAGTGTACCGGACAGGGTATTCTACGAGCAGTACTTC.

The CDR3 nucleotides are TGTGCCAGCAGCTTGGGGGGAGTTTATACGCAGTATTTT. Protein: CASSLGGVYTQYF. V is TRBV7-2 and J is TRBJ2-3; D possibly corresponds to TRBD2 (6 bases). V lost 3 bases and J lost 7, with 11 bases in between. The CDR3 length is 13 residues. Germline V gene sequence: CDR1 SGHTA, CDR2 FQGNSA.